This entry describes one T cell receptor beta chain. At one end, the junction sequence differs from germline, possibly due to a read error. This CDR3 region has 11 residues. CDR1 GTSNPN and CDR2 SVGIG come from the germline V gene (reference sequence). cDNA prepared by RNA extraction and subsequent reverse transcription served as the template for sequencing. Measured with immunoSEQ multiplex PCR; TCRdb has only the in-frame clones, and not every one. The data hold about 210,000 clones, with over 60% observed a single time. This entry is derived from a study of CD8+ T cells in alopecia areata. In the study overall: The study gave tofacitinib for 6 to 18 months, then 6 months off drug. The percentage of affected scalp area served as the score of severity for treated patients.

Treatment in this sample: oral pan-JAK inhibitor, 5-10 mg twice daily. This clonotype was sampled from a human donor with alopecia areata. The chain couples TRBV30 to TRBJ2-5; D is ambiguous. The material sequenced was CD4+ T cells sorted from blood, taken at week 44, from a patient treated with tofacitinib. CDR3 residues: CAWTSQGTQYF. CDR3 bases: TGTGCCTGGACCTCACAAGGGACCCAGTACTTC.